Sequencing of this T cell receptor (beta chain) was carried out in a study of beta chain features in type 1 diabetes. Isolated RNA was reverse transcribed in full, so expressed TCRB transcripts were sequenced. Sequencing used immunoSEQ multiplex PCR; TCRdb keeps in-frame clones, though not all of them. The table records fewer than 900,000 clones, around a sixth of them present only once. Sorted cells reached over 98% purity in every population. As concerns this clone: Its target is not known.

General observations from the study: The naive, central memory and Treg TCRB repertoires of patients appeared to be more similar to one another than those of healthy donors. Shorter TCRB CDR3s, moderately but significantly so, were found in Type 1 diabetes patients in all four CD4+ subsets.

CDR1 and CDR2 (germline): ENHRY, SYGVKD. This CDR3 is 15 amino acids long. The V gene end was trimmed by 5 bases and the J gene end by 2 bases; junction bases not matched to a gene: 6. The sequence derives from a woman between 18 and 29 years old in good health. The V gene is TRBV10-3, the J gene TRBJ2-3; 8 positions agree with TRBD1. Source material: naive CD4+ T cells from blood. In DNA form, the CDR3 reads TGTGCCATCAGTTTCGGACAGGGACTCACAGATACGCAGTATTTT. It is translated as CAISFGQGLTDTQYF.